These 3 T cell receptor beta chains were sequenced from one sample in a study of shared clonotypes between healthy human individuals. Sequencing used immunoSEQ multiplex PCR; TCRdb keeps in-frame clones, though not all of them. The table lists roughly 2.6 million clones, roughly 92% of them singletons. The sequenced material came from naive CD4+ T cells sorted from blood. The subset here: CD45RA+ positively selected. The receptor set was obtained from a man aged 18-30 years in good health.

The gene calls are TRBV9 and TRBJ2-2; unclear D gene. The CDR3 covers 16 residues. V lost 0 bases, J lost 0 bases, and 9 bases lay in between. Germline CDR1 reads SGDLS; CDR2 reads YYNGEE. CDR3 coding DNA: TGTGCCAGCAGCGTAGGGCAGCGACCGAACACCGGGGAGCTGTTTTTT. It encodes CASSVGQRPNTGELFF.

The V call is TRBV6-5, the J call TRBJ1-2; D uncertain. CDR1 is MNHEY and CDR2 is SVGAGI in the germline V gene. This CDR3 is built from 13 residues. The V end lost 6 bases, the J end lost 4 bases, and 12 bases lay between the germline ends. The CDR3: CASSTLGSYGYTF. In nucleotides, the CDR3 is TGTGCCAGCAGCACCCTCGGGTCCTATGGCTACACCTTC.

As for this clone: The junction shows a germline mismatch at one end, possibly a read error. The sample carries other DNA sequences with the same CDR3. The chain carries TRBV18 and TRBJ2-6; TRBD1 matches 9 bases. CDR3 length: 15 amino acids. Germline lookup yields CDR1 KGHSH and CDR2 LQKENI. In DNA, the CDR3 is TGTGCCAGCTCGCCACAGGGGGCCGGGGCCAACGTCCTGACTTTC. Its protein is CASSPQGAGANVLTF.